Listed here are 30 T cell receptor beta chains from one sample, sequenced in a study of tissue T cells after allogeneic stem cell transplantation. Only in-frame clones appear in the TCRdb table, and some are missing; sequencing was by immunoSEQ multiplex PCR. The table lists about 6,900 clones, roughly three quarters of them singletons. Sequencing used skin, obtained at autopsy. The receptors were sampled from a male patient at least 60 years old with steroid-refractory graft-versus-host disease after an allogeneic stem cell transplant. Certain T cells may be donor cells from the graft.

J is TRBJ1-1 and V is TRBV5-1; weak D call: TRBD1 (6 bases). The CDR3 length is 14 residues. V was trimmed by 4 bases and J by 5 bases, leaving 15 bases between them. Germline CDR1 SGHRS, CDR2 YFSETQ. The CDR3 sequence: CASSKEGGQTEAFF. The CDR3 nucleotides are TGCGCCAGCAGCAAGGAGGGGGGCCAGACTGAAGCTTTCTTT.

The V and J genes are TRBV6-5 and TRBJ1-2; the D is unclear. The V gene's germline CDR1 is MNHEY and CDR2 SVGAGI. Between the trimmed V and J ends, which lost 0 bases and 2 bases, there was a span of 13 bases. The CDR3 has 16 amino acids. CDR3 sequence: CASSYSLTSRNYGYTF. CDR3 DNA sequence: TGTGCCAGCAGTTACTCCCTAACGTCCAGAAACTATGGCTACACCTTC.

The V call is TRBV20-1, the J call TRBJ1-1; D gene uncertain. Between the trimmed V and J ends, which lost 5 bases and 3 bases, there was a span of 7 bases. The germline gives CDR1 DFQATT, CDR2 SNEGSKA (reference sequence). The CDR3 covers 11 residues. In nucleotides, the CDR3 is TGCAGTGCTTCCAGTTACACTGAAGCTTTCTTT. Translated: CSASSYTEAFF.

This clone was observed once. The rearrangement uses TRBV4-1 and TRBJ2-6; D is unresolved. CDR1 and CDR2 (germline): MGHRA, YSYEKL. V was shortened by 0 bases and J by 2 bases, with 2 bases between the two germline ends. The CDR3 sequence is 14 residues long. CDR3: CASSQDTGANVLTF. CDR3 coding DNA: TGCGCCAGCAGCCAAGATACTGGGGCCAACGTCCTGACTTTC.

CDR3 nucleotide sequence: TGTGCCAGCAGTTTTTCTTTGGCGGGGGACACTGAAGCTTTCTTT. Amino acids: CASSFSLAGDTEAFF. V usage is TRBV27 and J usage is TRBJ1-1; D perhaps matches TRBD1 (5 bases). This CDR3 contains 15 residues. Trimming removed 3 bases from V and 3 bases from J, with 14 bases in between. Germline CDR1 reads MNHEY; CDR2 reads SMNVEV (reference sequence).

This chain connects TRBV27 to TRBJ2-7; a weak D match, TRBD1 (6 bases). This CDR3 comprises 15 residues. V lost 3 bases and J 0 bases, leaving 12 bases between the germline ends. CDR1 and CDR2 (germline): MNHEY, SMNVEV (reference sequence). CDR3 sequence: CASSLGRGRSYEQYF. CDR3 DNA: TGTGCCAGCAGTTTGGGCAGGGGACGCTCCTACGAGCAGTACTTC.

The J gene is TRBJ2-7, the V gene TRBV7-8, with a weak D call TRBD1 (5 bases). Trimming removed 4 bases from V and 7 bases from J, with 14 bases in between. Germline CDR1 SGHVS, CDR2 FQNEAQ. The CDR3 is 13 residues long. The CDR3 sequence is CASSSQGSREQYF. CDR3 nucleotides: TGTGCCAGCAGCTCTCAGGGAAGTCGGGAGCAGTACTTC. Looking up the rest from reference TRBV7-8 and TRBJ2-7 gives the full variable domain: GAGVSQSPRYKVAKRGQDVALRCDPISGHVSLFWYQQALGQGPEFLTYFQNEAQLDKSGLPSDRFFAERPEGSVSTLKIQRTQQEDSAVYLCASSSQGSREQYFGPGTRLTVT.

The chain links TRBV10-3 to TRBJ2-3; 7 nucleotides agree with TRBD2. Trimming took 7 bases from V and 1 from J; bases not matched to a gene: 5. The CDR3 is 14 amino acids. Germline CDR1 and CDR2: ENHRY and SYGVKD. The DNA for the CDR3 is TGTGCCATCACTGGAGCGGGGCGCACAGATACGCAGTATTTT. Amino acids: CAITGAGRTDTQYF.

This chain connects TRBV3-1 (or the pseudogene TRBV3-2) to TRBJ2-3; the D gene is possibly TRBD1 (5 bases). CDR1 is LGHDT, CDR2 YNNKEL, per germline (reference sequence). The V and J ends lost 6 bases and 2 bases respectively, with 9 bases between them. The CDR3 is 13 amino acids. The CDR3 here is CASRQTATDTQYF. The CDR3 region has the DNA TGTGCCAGCAGGCAGACAGCCACAGATACGCAGTATTTT.

J is TRBJ1-4 and V is TRBV15; 7 positions agree with TRBD1. Unmatched junction bases numbered 8, after V lost 1 base and J lost 0 bases. In germline, CDR1 is LNHNV, CDR2 YYDKDF (reference sequence). This CDR3 contains 18 residues. The CDR3 nucleotides are TGTGCCACCAGCAGAGCCACAGGGGCGATCGCAACTAATGAAAAACTGTTTTTT. As protein: CATSRATGAIATNEKLFF.

This chain uses TRBV28 with TRBJ1-5; D uncertain. CDR3 size: 12 residues. Germline lookup yields CDR1 MDHEN and CDR2 SYDVKM. The ends were cut back, 5 bases at V and 6 bases at J, with 8 bases in the middle. CDR3 DNA sequence: TGTGCCAGCAGTCCTAGGGCTCAGCCCCAGCATTTT. It is translated as CASSPRAQPQHF.

The chain employs TRBV28 and TRBJ2-3, with D unresolved. Trimming took off 4 bases at V and 4 bases at J, with 15 bases between the two ends. Per germline, CDR1 MDHEN and CDR2 SYDVKM. The CDR3 totals 15 residues. CDR3 sequence reads: CASSSLVKKSDTQYF. The DNA for the CDR3 is TGTGCCAGCAGTTCCCTCGTAAAAAAGTCAGATACGCAGTATTTT.

This clone was seen once. The chain joins TRBV28 to TRBJ1-1; TRBD1 agrees at 7 bases. Unmatched junction bases numbered 10, after V lost 6 bases and J lost 0 bases. This CDR3 has 16 residues. Germline CDR1 and CDR2: MDHEN and SYDVKM. CDR3 residues: CASSSGTVSLNTEAFF. DNA of the CDR3: TGTGCCAGCAGCTCCGGGACAGTTTCTTTGAACACTGAAGCTTTCTTT.

The V and J genes are TRBV9 and TRBJ2-2, with D uncertain. Germline-derived CDR1 and CDR2 are SGDLS and YYNGEE. The CDR3 spans 15 residues. Trimming took off 3 bases at V and 7 bases at J, with 16 bases between the two ends. DNA of the CDR3: TGTGCCAGCAGCGACCGAGGACCAATCTACGGGGAGCTGTTTTTT. It is translated as CASSDRGPIYGELFF.

The gene calls are TRBV3-1 (or the pseudogene TRBV3-2) and TRBJ1-5, with 7 positions matching TRBD1. The V gene's germline CDR1 is LGHDT and CDR2 YNNKEL (reference sequence). V trimming: 6 bases; J trimming: 7 bases; junction bases outside the gene matches: 9. The CDR3 totals 14 residues. CDR3 loop: CASSHDRVGQPQHF. As DNA, the CDR3 is TGTGCCAGCAGTCACGACAGGGTTGGGCAGCCCCAGCATTTT.

This clone has more than one count but fewer than ten. The chain recombines TRBV11-1 with TRBJ2-7; D is unresolved. Germline V gene sequence: CDR1 SGHAT, CDR2 FQDESV (reference sequence). V was cut by 3 bases and J by 3 bases, with 9 bases left in between. This CDR3 region has 13 residues. The DNA of the CDR3 is TGTGCCAGCAGCTTCATCAGTGGCTACGAGCAGTACTTC. It encodes CASSFISGYEQYF.

The V call is TRBV4-2, the J call TRBJ2-1; no definite D call. The CDR3 is 14 residues long. Trimming pared 0 bases from V and 4 bases from J, leaving 7 bases between. Germline-derived CDR1 and CDR2 are LGHNA and YNFKEQ. CDR3 loop: CASSQDIGYNEQFF. CDR3 in DNA: TGTGCCAGCAGCCAAGATATAGGGTACAATGAGCAGTTCTTC.

The chain employs TRBV28 and TRBJ2-7; 9 bases line up with TRBD1. The CDR3 totals 16 residues. Per germline, CDR1 MDHEN and CDR2 SYDVKM. Trimming removed 2 bases from V and 4 bases from J; junction bases left unmatched: 9. Here the CDR3 DNA reads TGTGCCAGCAGTTTACTCTACGGGACAGGGACGTACGAGCAGTACTTC. Translating it yields CASSLLYGTGTYEQYF. Full variable domain (remainder filled in from reference TRBV28 and TRBJ2-7): DVKVTQSSRYLVKRTGEKVFLECVQDMDHENMFWYRQDPGLGLRLIYFSYDVKMKEKGDIPEGYSVSREKKERFSLILESASTNQTSMYLCASSLLYGTGTYEQYFGPGTRLTVT.

The genes are TRBV6-2 or TRBV6-3 and TRBJ1-5; D is uncertain. Germline CDR1 MNHEY, CDR2 SVGEGT. This CDR3 has 12 amino acids. The V end was cut by 3 bases, the J end by 4 bases, with 4 bases between. This CDR3 reads CASSYVNQPQHF. In DNA form, the CDR3 reads TGTGCCAGCAGTTATGTGAATCAGCCCCAGCATTTT.

This sequence joins TRBV7-9 and TRBJ2-5; D is uncertain. The V gene's germline CDR1 is SEHNR and CDR2 FQNEAQ (reference sequence). The CDR3 spans 15 residues. V was trimmed by 1 base and J by 4 bases, leaving 13 bases between them. The CDR3 reads CASSLGGRVGETQYF. The CDR3 DNA follows: TGTGCCAGCAGCTTAGGGGGTAGGGTCGGAGAGACCCAGTACTTC.

The rearrangement joins TRBV11-2 to TRBJ2-1, with D perhaps matching TRBD1 or TRBD2 (6 bases each). Germline V gene data show CDR1 as SGHAT and CDR2 as FQNNGV. V lost 7 bases to trimming and J lost 4 bases, with 17 bases between them. CDR3 size: 15 residues. The CDR3 spells CASTPGGGRYNEQFF. The CDR3 region has the DNA TGTGCCAGCACCCCTGGAGGGGGGCGATACAATGAGCAGTTCTTC.

V and J are TRBV5-1 and TRBJ2-5; D might be TRBD1 (5 bases). The V gene's germline CDR1 is SGHRS and CDR2 YFSETQ. The CDR3 has 13 residues. Trimming took 4 bases from V and 1 from J, leaving 8 bases between them. CDR3: CASSIDSQETQYF. CDR3 nucleotides: TGCGCCAGCAGCATTGACAGCCAAGAGACCCAGTACTTC.

This clone occurred a few times. The genes are TRBV19 and TRBJ2-7; 7 positions agree with TRBD1. V was pared by 3 bases and J by 3 bases, with 11 bases of the junction left unmatched. The CDR3 contains 16 residues. Germline CDR1 LNHDA, CDR2 SQIVND (reference sequence). CDR3 sequence (DNA): TGTGCCAGTAGTATCGATTCCGGGACAGTGATCTACGAGCAGTACTTC. Amino acids: CASSIDSGTVIYEQYF.

The rearrangement joins TRBV6-1 to TRBJ1-5, with D perhaps matching TRBD1 (5 bases). The CDR3 loop spans 16 amino acids. V lost 4 bases, J lost 0 bases, and 13 bases lay in between. Germline CDR1 and CDR2: MNHNS and SASEGT. The CDR3 sequence: CASSGFGHASNQPQHF. CDR3 DNA sequence: TGTGCCAGCAGTGGATTTGGACACGCTAGCAATCAGCCCCAGCATTTT.

The rearrangement joins TRBV3-1 (or the pseudogene TRBV3-2) to TRBJ1-6; D uncertain. The CDR3 extends over 15 amino acids. Germline V gene data show CDR1 as LGHDT and CDR2 as YNNKEL (reference sequence). Trimming stripped 7 bases from V and 8 bases from J, with 18 bases between. CDR3 amino acids: CASTTSGLGDSPLHF. The CDR3 DNA is TGTGCCAGCACCACCTCGGGTCTTGGGGATTCACCCCTCCACTTT.

The chain uses TRBV6-5 and TRBJ1-2, with D perhaps matching TRBD1 (5 bases). The CDR3 extends over 15 amino acids. V lost 0 bases and J lost 4, with 12 bases in between. CDR1 is MNHEY, CDR2 SVGAGI, per germline. The CDR3 is CASSYSGAVGYGYTF. The CDR3 DNA is TGTGCCAGCAGTTACTCAGGGGCCGTGGGCTATGGCTACACCTTC.

The chain joins TRBV7-9 to TRBJ1-6, with D unresolved. Germline V gives CDR1 SEHNR, CDR2 FQNEAQ (reference sequence). The CDR3 sequence is 16 residues long. V was pared by 1 base and J by 6 bases, with 13 bases between. CDR3 nucleotides: TGTGCCAGCAGCTTAGACTCGGTTTTTGGTAATTCACCCCTCCACTTT. Its protein product is CASSLDSVFGNSPLHF. Full variable domain (remainder filled in from reference TRBV7-9 and TRBJ1-6): DTGVSQNPRHKITKRGQNVTFRCDPISEHNRLYWYRQTLGQGPEFLTYFQNEAQLEKSRLLSDRFSAERPKGSFSTLEIQRTEQGDSAMYLCASSLDSVFGNSPLHFGNGTRLTVT.

The chain joins TRBV2 to TRBJ1-1, with a weak D call TRBD1 (6 bases). The germline gives CDR1 SNHLY, CDR2 FYNNEI. This CDR3 is built from 14 residues. The V gene lost 6 bases and the J gene lost 6 bases, with 17 bases spanning the gap. Here the CDR3 reads CASSGQSPVAEAFF. The CDR3 bases are TGTGCCAGCAGCGGACAGTCCCCGGTCGCTGAAGCTTTCTTT. Full variable domain (missing parts from reference TRBV2 and TRBJ1-1): EPEVTQTPSHQVTQMGQEVILRCVPISNHLYFYWYRQILGQKVEFLVSFYNNEISEKSEIFDDQFSVERPDGSNFTLKIRSTKLEDSAMYFCASSGQSPVAEAFFGQGTRLTVV.

The chain combines TRBV27 with TRBJ1-5; no reliable D call. The CDR3 has 18 residues. Trimming shortened V by 1 base and J by 0 bases, and 16 bases separated the two germline ends. The germline V gene has CDR1 MNHEY and CDR2 SMNVEV (reference sequence). As DNA, the CDR3 is TGTGCCAGCAGTTTATTGTCTCCGGCAGACTATAGCAATCAGCCCCAGCATTTT. As protein: CASSLLSPADYSNQPQHF.

The chain employs TRBV5-6 and TRBJ2-1; 8 bases agree with TRBD1. V shed 4 bases and J 3 bases; nucleotides not matched to a gene: 9. Germline CDR1 SGHDT, CDR2 YYEEEE. The CDR3 has 16 amino acids. DNA for the CDR3: TGTGCCAGCAGCGGAGGACAGGGTCGAATCTACAATGAGCAGTTCTTC. Amino acids: CASSGGQGRIYNEQFF.